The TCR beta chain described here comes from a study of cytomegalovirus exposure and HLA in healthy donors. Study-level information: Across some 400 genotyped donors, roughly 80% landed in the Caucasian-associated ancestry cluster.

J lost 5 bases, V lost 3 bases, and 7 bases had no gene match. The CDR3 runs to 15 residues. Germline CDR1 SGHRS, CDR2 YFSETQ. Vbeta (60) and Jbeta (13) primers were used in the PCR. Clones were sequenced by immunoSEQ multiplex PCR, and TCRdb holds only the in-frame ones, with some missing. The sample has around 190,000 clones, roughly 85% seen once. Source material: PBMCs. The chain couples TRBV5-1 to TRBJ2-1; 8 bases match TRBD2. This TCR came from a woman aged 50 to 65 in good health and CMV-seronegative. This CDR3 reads CASSWLAGYNNEQFF. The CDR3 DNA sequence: TGCGCCAGCAGCTGGCTAGCGGGCTATAACAATGAGCAGTTCTTC.